This entry lists 21 T cell receptor beta chains sequenced from one sample in a study of T cells in narcolepsy. Sequencing used immunoSEQ multiplex PCR; TCRdb keeps in-frame clones, though not all of them. This table holds over 30,000 clones, around 87% found once. The sequenced material came from CD45RA- memory CD4+ T cells from PBMCs. Every receptor here comes from a human donor with narcolepsy.

V and J are TRBV29-1 and TRBJ1-6, with D perhaps matching TRBD1 (5 bases). Germline values: CDR1 SQVTM, CDR2 ANQGSEA. The CDR3 has 13 amino acids. V was shortened by 4 bases and J by 10 bases, with 14 bases between the two germline ends. The chain's CDR3 is CSVGAGLESPLHF. The CDR3 DNA is TGCAGCGTTGGGGCAGGGCTAGAATCACCCCTCCACTTT.

The rearrangement joins TRBV7-9 to TRBJ1-1, with 8 nucleotides matching TRBD1. Germline loops: CDR1 SEHNR, CDR2 FQNEAQ (reference sequence). Trimming cost V 1 base and J 1 base; bases outside gene matches: 2. The CDR3 has 15 residues. The CDR3 nucleotides read TGTGCCAGCAGCTTAGTAGGGACAGGGAACACTGAAGCTTTCTTT. This encodes CASSLVGTGNTEAFF.

This chain links TRBV2 with TRBJ2-6, with TRBD2 matching 10 bases. CDR1 and CDR2 (germline): SNHLY, FYNNEI. The trim removed 5 bases at V and 3 bases at J, leaving 10 bases unmatched. This CDR3 contains 18 residues. CDR3 DNA: TGTGCCAGCAGTAAATCAGCGGGAGGGCCGGTTGGGGCCAACGTCCTGACTTTC. This sequence encodes CASSKSAGGPVGANVLTF. Full variable domain (missing parts from reference TRBV2 and TRBJ2-6): EPEVTQTPSHQVTQMGQEVILRCVPISNHLYFYWYRQILGQKVEFLVSFYNNEISEKSEIFDDQFSVERPDGSNFTLKIRSTKLEDSAMYFCASSKSAGGPVGANVLTFGAGSRLTVL.

The chain uses TRBV7-3 and TRBJ1-5, with TRBD1 identical over 7 bases. Germline V gene data show CDR1 as SGHTA and CDR2 as FQGTGA. The length of the CDR3 is 20 residues. V gave up 1 base and J gave up 2 bases; unmatched junction bases: 17. The CDR3 here is CASSLRTRKGAGYCNQPQHF. The CDR3 region has the DNA TGTGCCAGCAGCTTAAGAACACGAAAGGGGGCAGGTTATTGCAATCAGCCCCAGCATTTT.

CDR3 in amino acids: CASSETGPSVGEQYF. CDR3 in DNA: TGTGCCAGCAGTGAAACGGGACCCTCGGTGGGCGAGCAGTACTTC. The chain employs TRBV2 and TRBJ2-7; D assignment may be TRBD1 or TRBD2 (5 bases each). Germline CDR1 SNHLY, CDR2 FYNNEI. The CDR3 runs to 15 residues. Trimming cost V 2 bases and J 6 bases, with 17 bases left between them. Drawing the rest from reference TRBV2 and TRBJ2-7, the complete variable domain is EPEVTQTPSHQVTQMGQEVILRCVPISNHLYFYWYRQILGQKVEFLVSFYNNEISEKSEIFDDQFSVERPDGSNFTLKIRSTKLEDSAMYFCASSETGPSVGEQYFGPGTRLTVT.

This clone has a single count. This chain links TRBV4-3 with TRBJ2-6; D might be TRBD2 (6 bases). The germline V gene has CDR1 LGHNA and CDR2 YSLEER. V lost 4 bases and J 2 bases, leaving 12 bases between the germline ends. The CDR3 covers 16 residues. CDR3 in amino acids: CASSREATPGANVLTF. DNA for the CDR3: TGCGCCAGCAGCCGGGAGGCTACCCCTGGGGCCAACGTCCTGACTTTC.

The chain carries TRBV5-6 and TRBJ1-2, with a tentative D call TRBD1 (6 bases). Germline V gene data show CDR1 as SGHDT and CDR2 as YYEEEE. The V end was cut by 0 bases, the J end by 7 bases, with 10 bases between. This CDR3 is 13 amino acids long. Here the CDR3 DNA reads TGTGCCAGCAGCTTGGGGACAGCGGTTGGCTACACCTTC. It yields the protein CASSLGTAVGYTF.

The chain carries TRBV19 and TRBJ2-2; TRBD1 matches at 9 bases. Looked up from germline, CDR1 is LNHDA and CDR2 is SQIVND (reference sequence). The CDR3 is made up of 16 amino acids. Trimming at V came to 6 bases and at J to 1 base, leaving 6 bases not matched to a gene. CDR3 DNA sequence: TGTGCCAGTAGGCGACCGGGACAGGGGAACACCGGGGAGCTGTTTTTT. This codes for CASRRPGQGNTGELFF.

This clone was picked up one time. Mismatch with germline at one junction end may stem from a read error. The chain couples TRBV6-6 to TRBJ2-7; D is unresolved. CDR3 length: 13 residues. Germline CDR1 and CDR2: MNHNY and SVGAGI (reference sequence). The CDR3 nucleotides are TGTGCCAGCAGTTACTCGTATTTGGGCTCCGCGTCCTTC. Translated: CASSYSYLGSASF.

V is TRBV30 and J is TRBJ2-5; 12 bases align to TRBD2. The junction had 7 bases not matched to a gene; V was cut back by 3 bases and J by 5 bases. Per the germline V gene, CDR1 is GTSNPN and CDR2 is SVGIG (reference sequence). The CDR3 runs 15 residues. Here the CDR3 DNA reads TGTGCCTGGAGGGCAACTAGCGGGAGGTTGGAGACCCAGTACTTC. Translation: CAWRATSGRLETQYF.

This clone has just a few counts. The chain combines TRBV6-4 with TRBJ1-4; TRBD1 might be the D (5 bases). CDR3 length: 15 residues. Germline CDR1 is MRHNA and CDR2 is SNTAGT. Trimming took off 3 bases at V and 3 bases at J, with 11 bases between the two ends. CDR3 sequence reads: CASSEGTAPNEKLFF. In nucleotides, the CDR3 is TGTGCCAGCAGTGAAGGGACGGCACCTAATGAAAAACTGTTTTTT.

This clone appeared a few times. This chain uses TRBV7-9 with TRBJ2-1; perhaps TRBD2 as D (5 bases). CDR1 and CDR2 from the germline V gene are SEHNR and FQNEAQ (reference sequence). The CDR3 is 12 amino acids. Trimming stripped 9 bases from V and 6 bases from J, with 12 bases between. This chain's CDR3 is CASGPSPNEQFF. For the CDR3, the DNA is TGTGCCAGTGGCCCTAGCCCCAATGAGCAGTTCTTC.

The chain uses TRBV2 and TRBJ1-2; 7 bases are shared with TRBD1. The V gene end was trimmed by 6 bases and the J gene end by 2 bases; junction bases not matched to a gene: 6. The germline gives CDR1 SNHLY, CDR2 FYNNEI. The CDR3 is 14 residues long. Here the CDR3 reads CASSETGTNYGYTF. CDR3 DNA sequence: TGTGCCAGCAGCGAGACAGGGACAAACTATGGCTACACCTTC.

This chain connects TRBV12-5 to TRBJ2-7; the match to TRBD1 covers 9 bases. J gave up 5 bases and V 3 bases, and 2 bases lay outside the gene matches. The germline V gene encodes CDR1 LGHNT and CDR2 FRNRAP. The CDR3 loop spans 13 amino acids. The CDR3 here is CASGFGTGNEQYF. DNA of the CDR3: TGTGCTAGTGGTTTCGGGACAGGGAACGAGCAGTACTTC.

The rearrangement uses TRBV9 and TRBJ2-4; no definite D call. Trimming shortened V by 5 bases and J by 1 base, and 10 bases separated the two germline ends. CDR3 length equals 14 residues. Per germline, CDR1 SGDLS and CDR2 YYNGEE. This chain's CDR3 is CASSPPAAKNIQYF. In DNA form, the CDR3 reads TGTGCCAGCAGTCCCCCCGCCGCCAAAAACATTCAGTACTTC. The full variable domain, rest sourced from reference TRBV9 and TRBJ2-4, is DSGVTQTPKHLITATGQRVTLRCSPRSGDLSVYWYQQSLDQGLQFLIQYYNGEERAKGNILERFSAQQFPDLHSELNLSSLELGDSALYFCASSPPAAKNIQYFGAGTRLSVL.

This chain joins TRBV21-1 and TRBJ2-5; the table's D call, TRBD1, was not checked against the DNA. TRBV21-1 is termed a pseudogene. The length of the CDR3 is 14 residues. The CDR3 bases are TGTGCCAGCAGCAAAGTGGACAGGATGGAGACCCAGTACTTC. It translates to CASSKVDRMETQYF.

The chain recombines TRBV6-1 with TRBJ2-6, with TRBD2 as a possible D gene (5 bases). The germline V gene has CDR1 MNHNS and CDR2 SASEGT. The CDR3 contains 15 residues. V was clipped by 7 bases and J by 0 bases, with 10 bases between them. The CDR3 DNA sequence: TGTGCCAGCAAGAGGGCCGGCTCTGGGGCCAACGTCCTGACTTTC. It is translated as CASKRAGSGANVLTF.

This clone appeared once. This chain's CDR3 is CASSTGQGRRETQYF. The CDR3 region has the DNA TGTGCCAGCAGCACCGGACAGGGGCGGCGAGAGACCCAGTACTTC. The chain recombines TRBV5-4 with TRBJ2-5, with 9 nucleotides matching TRBD1. Per germline, CDR1 SGHNT and CDR2 YYREEE (reference sequence). The CDR3 contains 15 residues. J was trimmed by 4 bases and V by 4 bases; bases with no gene match: 8.

This sequence joins TRBV6-1 and TRBJ2-3; no reliable D call. V was shortened by 7 bases and J by 2 bases, with 16 bases between the two germline ends. Germline V gives CDR1 MNHNS, CDR2 SASEGT. The CDR3 covers 15 residues. The CDR3 nucleotides read TGTGCCAGCAACCGTAAAGGAGAGTTCACAGATACGCAGTATTTT. It codes for CASNRKGEFTDTQYF.

The genes are TRBV4-3 and TRBJ2-5; the D call may be TRBD1 or TRBD2 (5 bases each). V dropped 0 bases and J dropped 2 bases, with 7 bases sitting between them. Germline V lookup: CDR1 LGHNA, CDR2 YSLEER. This CDR3 comprises 14 residues. The CDR3 sequence: CASSQDWGQETQYF. The CDR3 nucleotides are TGCGCCAGCAGCCAAGATTGGGGGCAAGAGACCCAGTACTTC.

This rearrangement joins TRBV7-9 to TRBJ1-2; 7 bases align to TRBD1. The trim removed 5 bases at V and 8 bases at J, leaving 8 bases unmatched. Germline V gene sequence: CDR1 SEHNR, CDR2 FQNEAQ (reference sequence). This CDR3 region has 13 residues. The CDR3 DNA sequence: TGTGCCAGCAGCCCGGGACAGTTCCCCGGCTACACCTTC. It specifies CASSPGQFPGYTF.